Each of the 28 T cell receptor beta chains below was sequenced from the same sample in a study of a mutant IDH1 vaccine in newly diagnosed glioma. Assay used: immunoSEQ multiplex PCR; TCRdb lists only in-frame clones, some missing. The repertoire holds about 34,000 clones, with just under 90% as singletons. Time point noted: week 47, end of study. Mutant IDH1 20-mer peptide, at 300 ug, made up each vaccine dose, with topical imiquimod. Their recognized antigens are unknown. The sequenced sample was PBMCs, obtained from a glioma patient whose treatment included an IDH1 peptide vaccine. All receptors derive from a woman in her twenties or thirties with glioma.

The gene calls are TRBV5-4 and TRBJ1-6; D is perhaps TRBD1 (5 bases). Trimming cost V 4 bases and J 0 bases, with 14 bases left between them. The CDR3 runs to 17 residues. In germline, CDR1 is SGHNT, CDR2 YYREEE (reference sequence). CDR3 coding DNA: TGTGCCAGCAGCCCGGGGACCGCAGGCTCCTATAATTCACCCCTCCACTTT. It encodes CASSPGTAGSYNSPLHF.

This clone showed up just once. The chain uses TRBV7-9 and TRBJ1-6; D gene unclear. There are 14 residues in the CDR3. Germline values: CDR1 SEHNR, CDR2 FQNEAQ (reference sequence). V was shortened by 5 bases and J by 5 bases, with 10 bases between the two germline ends. The CDR3 DNA sequence: TGTGCCAGCAGCCCCGGTTCTAATAATTCACCCCTCCACTTT. Translated, it gives CASSPGSNNSPLHF.

The chain couples TRBV4-1 to TRBJ1-6; the match to TRBD1 covers 7 bases. This CDR3 contains 17 residues. V gave up 0 bases and J gave up 6 bases; unmatched junction bases: 8. The germline V gene encodes CDR1 MGHRA and CDR2 YSYEKL. The CDR3 coding sequence is TGCGCCAGCAGCCAAGATACGTGGCGACAGGGTAATTCACCCCTCCACTTT. Translated, it gives CASSQDTWRQGNSPLHF.

The gene calls are TRBV5-6 and TRBJ1-2, with unresolved D. Per the germline V gene, CDR1 is SGHDT and CDR2 is YYEEEE. V shed 0 bases and J shed 2 bases, with 5 bases lying between them. CDR3 length equals 13 residues. As DNA, the CDR3 is TGTGCCAGCAGCTTGGAAGCCAACTATGGCTACACCTTC. Amino acid sequence: CASSLEANYGYTF. The complete variable domain, with remaining parts taken from reference TRBV5-6 and TRBJ1-2, reads DAGVTQSPTHLIKTRGQQVTLRCSPKSGHDTVSWYQQALGQGPQFIFQYYEEEERQRGNFPDRFSGHQFPNYSSELNVNALLLGDSALYLCASSLEANYGYTFGSGTRLTVV.

This sequence joins TRBV7-2 and TRBJ2-5; 9 bases match TRBD2. This CDR3 spans 15 amino acids. CDR1 and CDR2 from the germline V gene are SGHTA and FQGNSA. V trimming: 3 bases; J trimming: 3 bases; junction bases outside the gene matches: 5. The CDR3 DNA follows: TGTGCCAGCAGCTTGGGCGGGGGGGCCAAAGAGACCCAGTACTTC. Amino acids: CASSLGGGAKETQYF.

This clone was seen a single time. This chain connects TRBV5-4 to TRBJ2-7; 11 bases agree with TRBD1. Germline V CDR1 and CDR2: SGHNT, YYREEE (reference sequence). The CDR3 has 15 amino acids. V lost 2 bases and J lost 4; bases outside the gene matches: 5. The CDR3 nucleotides are TGTGCCAGCAGCTTTAGGACAGGGGGCCCTTACGAGCAGTACTTC. Amino acid sequence: CASSFRTGGPYEQYF.

The chain employs TRBV5-4 and TRBJ2-7; no clear D. CDR1 is SGHNT and CDR2 is YYREEE in the germline V gene (reference sequence). This CDR3 has 12 residues. V was pared by 4 bases and J by 4 bases, with 9 bases between. The CDR3 protein is CASSATGYEQYF. The CDR3 DNA reads as TGTGCCAGCAGCGCGACCGGGTACGAGCAGTACTTC. Full variable domain (remainder filled in from reference TRBV5-4 and TRBJ2-7): ETGVTQSPTHLIKTRGQQVTLRCSSQSGHNTVSWYQQALGQGPQFIFQYYREEENGRGNFPPRFSGLQFPNYSSELNVNALELDDSALYLCASSATGYEQYFGPGTRLTVT.

This chain joins TRBV6-5 and TRBJ1-5, with D tentatively TRBD1 (5 bases). The CDR3 runs 15 residues. The V gene lost 6 bases and the J gene lost 4 bases, with 16 bases spanning the gap. The germline V gene has CDR1 MNHEY and CDR2 SVGAGI. The CDR3 loop is CASSPRGVGNQPQHF. For the CDR3, the DNA is TGTGCCAGCAGCCCGCGGGGGGTAGGAAATCAGCCCCAGCATTTT.

This sequence joins TRBV10-3 and TRBJ2-5; the D gene could be TRBD1 or TRBD2 (5 bases each). Looked up from germline, CDR1 is ENHRY and CDR2 is SYGVKD. Trimming pared 6 bases from V and 2 bases from J, leaving 10 bases between. This CDR3 spans 13 amino acids. The CDR3, as DNA: TGTGCCATCAGACCGGGGCCTCAAGAGACCCAGTACTTC. Translating gives CAIRPGPQETQYF.

This chain connects TRBV7-9 to TRBJ2-5; 9 bases match TRBD1. This CDR3 is 14 amino acids long. The V and J ends lost 5 bases and 5 bases, in that order; junction bases with no gene match: 6. Per the germline V gene, CDR1 is SEHNR and CDR2 is FQNEAQ (reference sequence). The CDR3 bases are TGTGCCAGCAGCCCCGGGACAGGGAGGGAGACCCAGTACTTC. This gives the protein CASSPGTGRETQYF.

The chain couples TRBV9 to TRBJ2-2, with D possibly being TRBD2 (7 bases). Germline V gives CDR1 SGDLS, CDR2 YYNGEE. The V and J ends lost 0 bases and 7 bases respectively, with 13 bases between them. The CDR3 is 15 amino acids. The CDR3 sequence: CASSVGGGAHGELFF. The CDR3 DNA follows: TGTGCCAGCAGCGTAGGTGGGGGGGCCCACGGGGAGCTGTTTTTT.

The V and J genes are TRBV10-2 and TRBJ1-4, with TRBD1 matching 8 bases. Germline CDR1 and CDR2: WSHSY and SAAADI. V trimming: 0 bases; J trimming: 11 bases; junction bases outside the gene matches: 5. CDR3 length equals 14 residues. The CDR3 loop is CASSESTGGWKLFF. For the CDR3, the DNA is TGCGCCAGCAGTGAGTCAACAGGGGGTTGGAAACTGTTTTTT.

The CDR3 DNA is TGTGCCAGCAGGTGGGGGAACACTGAAGCTTTCTTT. The encoded protein is CASRWGNTEAFF. The chain is built from TRBV6-5 and TRBJ1-1; D unresolved. V was pared by 6 bases and J by 1 base, with 6 bases between. Germline V CDR1 and CDR2: MNHEY, SVGAGI. The CDR3 contains 12 residues.

The rearrangement links TRBV5-1 to TRBJ2-2; D unresolved. The length of the CDR3 is 15 residues. The germline gives CDR1 SGHRS, CDR2 YFSETQ. V lost 0 bases and J lost 7, with 13 bases in between. DNA of the CDR3: TGCGCCAGCAGCTTGGCTCGGATAAGGAGCGGGGAGCTGTTTTTT. Translation gives CASSLARIRSGELFF.

The CDR3, as DNA: TGTGCCAGCGCTCAGGGCGGGAGCTCCTACAATGAGCAGTTCTTC. This codes for CASAQGGSSYNEQFF. V and J are TRBV19 and TRBJ2-1; 7 bases agree with TRBD2. In germline, CDR1 is LNHDA, CDR2 SQIVND (reference sequence). The CDR3 extends over 15 amino acids. The junction had 8 bases not matched to a gene; V was cut back by 9 bases and J by 0 bases. Variable domain in full (rest from reference TRBV19 and TRBJ2-1): DGGITQSPKYLFRKEGQNVTLSCEQNLNHDAMYWYRQDPGQGLRLIYYSQIVNDFQKGDIAEGYSVSREKKESFPLTVTSAQKNPTAFYLCASAQGGSSYNEQFFGPGTRLTVL.

The chain joins TRBV20-1 to TRBJ2-7; D remains ambiguous. This CDR3 is 11 amino acids long. CDR1 and CDR2 (germline): DFQATT, SNEGSKA (reference sequence). Trimming cost V 6 bases and J 5 bases, with 11 bases left between them. The CDR3, as DNA: TGCAGTGCCGCGGTCGAGAACGAGCAGTACTTC. Its protein is CSAAVENEQYF.

The rearrangement links TRBV18 to TRBJ1-3, with TRBD1 as a possible D gene (5 bases). Trimming stripped 1 base from V and 3 bases from J, with 7 bases between. Germline CDR1 and CDR2: KGHSH and LQKENI. The CDR3 is 14 residues long. The CDR3 loop reads CASSPLGGGNTIYF. In nucleotides, the CDR3 is TGTGCCAGCTCACCACTTGGGGGTGGAAACACCATATATTTT.

The count of this clone is one. The rearrangement uses TRBV15 and TRBJ1-2, with 8 bases that match TRBD1. With 0 bases clipped from V and 5 bases from J, the junction kept 5 bases outside the gene matches. The CDR3 has 15 residues. Germline lookup yields CDR1 LNHNV and CDR2 YYDKDF (reference sequence). The chain's CDR3 is CATSREPGQGYGYTF. CDR3 nucleotide sequence: TGTGCCACCAGCAGAGAGCCCGGACAGGGATATGGCTACACCTTC.

The chain recombines TRBV2 with TRBJ2-3; TRBD2 might be the D (7 bases). The V gene's germline CDR1 is SNHLY and CDR2 FYNNEI. The CDR3 is made up of 15 amino acids. V shed 6 bases and J shed 5 bases, with 18 bases lying between them. The CDR3 sequence is CASSPWGGQVDTQYF. The CDR3 coding sequence is TGTGCCAGCAGCCCGTGGGGGGGCCAGGTAGATACGCAGTATTTT.

CDR3 amino acids: CASMGTGRPYGYTF. As DNA, the CDR3 is TGTGCCAGTATGGGGACAGGCCGACCCTATGGCTACACCTTC. The chain has TRBV19 and TRBJ1-2, with 8 bases that match TRBD1. This CDR3 is 14 amino acids long. The germline CDR1 and CDR2 sequences are LNHDA and SQIVND (reference sequence). V dropped 7 bases and J dropped 4; count of bases not matched to a gene: 8.

J is TRBJ1-5 and V is TRBV2; 7 nucleotides match TRBD1. Germline V lookup: CDR1 SNHLY, CDR2 FYNNEI. Germline trimming cut 4 bases from V and 0 bases from J; bases unmatched to any gene: 9. The CDR3 has 17 amino acids. CDR3 protein: CASSAQGGRYSNQPQHF. In DNA form, the CDR3 reads TGTGCCAGCAGTGCCCAGGGGGGGAGATATAGCAATCAGCCCCAGCATTTT.

The sample holds one count of this clone. This chain joins TRBV30 and TRBJ2-7, with D hard to call. This CDR3 region has 11 residues. V was shortened by 4 bases and J by 6 bases, with 10 bases between the two germline ends. In germline, CDR1 is GTSNPN, CDR2 SVGIG (reference sequence). Here the CDR3 reads CAWTNSLEQYF. CDR3 DNA sequence: TGTGCCTGGACGAACTCCCTCGAGCAGTACTTC.

This clone was recorded a few times. The sample contains more than one DNA sequence encoding this CDR3. This rearrangement joins TRBV20-1 to TRBJ2-3; D remains unclear. Germline-derived CDR1 and CDR2 are DFQATT and SNEGSKA (reference sequence). The CDR3 is 11 amino acids. The CDR3 loop reads CSVHSTDTQYF. In nucleotides, the CDR3 is TGCAGCGTACATAGCACAGATACGCAGTATTTT.

This chain connects TRBV18 to TRBJ1-5, with D perhaps matching TRBD1 (5 bases). V lost 2 bases and J lost 3, with 8 bases in between. The V gene's germline CDR1 is KGHSH and CDR2 LQKENI. This CDR3 spans 14 amino acids. The CDR3: CASSPMGPNQPQHF. DNA for the CDR3: TGTGCCAGCTCACCAATGGGACCCAATCAGCCCCAGCATTTT.

V usage is TRBV11-2 and J usage is TRBJ1-3; possibly TRBD1 for D (6 bases). The germline V gene encodes CDR1 SGHAT and CDR2 FQNNGV. The CDR3 runs 16 residues. V lost 5 bases and J 3 bases, leaving 17 bases between the germline ends. The CDR3 sequence: CASSPPRGRGGNTIYF. CDR3 nucleotides: TGTGCCAGCAGCCCGCCCAGGGGCAGAGGTGGAAACACCATATATTTT.

This chain links TRBV6-6 with TRBJ1-1, with unresolved D. Germline V gives CDR1 MNHNY, CDR2 SVGAGI (reference sequence). V was pared by 2 bases and J by 8 bases, with 6 bases between. This CDR3 contains 11 residues. Written as DNA, the CDR3 is TGTGCCAGCAGTTACCCAGGAGAAGCTTTCTTT. This encodes CASSYPGEAFF.

The gene calls are TRBV7-8 and TRBJ1-6; D might be TRBD1 (5 bases). Looked up from germline, CDR1 is SGHVS and CDR2 is FQNEAQ. The V end lost 5 bases, the J end lost 7 bases, and 18 bases lay between the germline ends. The CDR3 is made up of 16 amino acids. DNA for the CDR3: TGTGCCAGCAGCCCACCCCCGGCTCGGGGGAATTCACCCCTCCACTTT. It yields the protein CASSPPPARGNSPLHF.

The chain recombines TRBV4-3 with TRBJ1-1; possible D gene TRBD1, 5 bases. The CDR3 is 14 residues long. Germline V gene sequence: CDR1 LGHNA, CDR2 YSLEER. Trimming shortened V by 1 base and J by 2 bases, and 8 bases separated the two germline ends. The CDR3 region is CASSQADSNTEAFF. In DNA, the CDR3 is TGCGCCAGCAGCCAAGCAGACAGTAACACTGAAGCTTTCTTT.